This T cell receptor (beta chain) stems from a study of T cells in Graves' hyperthyroidism and ophthalmopathy. The study's findings and limits: A model built on 13 V-J features separated ophthalmopathy from stable hyperthyroidism.

Not enrolled were patients with uncontrolled infection, other autoimmune disease, pregnancy or lactation. RNA transcripts yielded amplified TCR beta CDR3 regions. Primed by the HTBI set, a first-round RT-PCR was run on the TCR CDR3. TCRdb ran MiXCR on the multiplex PCR reads and lists one entry per CDR3 protein. The table lists around 33,000 distinct CDR3 sequences, 49% of them singletons. By frequency in the sample, this clonotype is medium-sized (0.01 to 0.1%). The target antigen is unknown. The CDR3 length is 15 residues. V was pared by 2 bases and J by 2 bases, with 12 bases between. Germline V lookup: CDR1 SEHNR, CDR2 FQNEAQ (reference sequence).

Sequencing was performed on blood. The chain combines TRBV7-9 with TRBJ1-2; D is perhaps TRBD1 (6 bases). This sequence originates from a woman in her fifties or sixties with Graves' hyperthyroidism that later progressed to Graves' ophthalmopathy. The DNA for the CDR3 is TGTGCCAGCAGCTTATTTGACAGGACGAACTATGGCTACACCTTC. Translated: CASSLFDRTNYGYTF.